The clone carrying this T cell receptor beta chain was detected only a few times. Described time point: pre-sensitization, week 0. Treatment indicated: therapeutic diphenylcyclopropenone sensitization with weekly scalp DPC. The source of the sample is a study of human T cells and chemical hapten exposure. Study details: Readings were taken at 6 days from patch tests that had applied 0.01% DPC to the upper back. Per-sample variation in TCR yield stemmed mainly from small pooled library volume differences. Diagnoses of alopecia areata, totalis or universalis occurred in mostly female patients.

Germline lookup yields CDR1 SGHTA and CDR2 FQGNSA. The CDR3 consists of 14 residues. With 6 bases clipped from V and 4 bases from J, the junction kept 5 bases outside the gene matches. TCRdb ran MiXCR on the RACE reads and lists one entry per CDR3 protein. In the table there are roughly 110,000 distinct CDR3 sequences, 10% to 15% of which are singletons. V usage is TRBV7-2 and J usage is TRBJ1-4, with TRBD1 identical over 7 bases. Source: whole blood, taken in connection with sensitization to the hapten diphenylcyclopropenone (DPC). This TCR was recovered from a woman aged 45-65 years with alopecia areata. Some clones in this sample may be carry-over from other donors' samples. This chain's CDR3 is CASRPRDSNEKLFF. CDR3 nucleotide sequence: TGTGCCAGCAGGCCCCGGGACAGTAATGAAAAACTGTTTTTT.